These 9 T cell receptor beta chains were all obtained from the same sample, sequenced in a study of CD8 T cells in Susac syndrome. RNA was extracted with the RNeasy kit, and a quantity of roughly 0.5 to 1 ug was reverse transcribed using random hexamers. TCRdb reprocessed the immunoSEQ multiplex PCR reads with MiXCR, giving one entry per CDR3 protein. The table has some 110,000 distinct CDR3 sequences, 85% to 95% seen once. The sample was CD4+ T cells from PBMCs. These receptors originate from a human donor with multiple sclerosis.

This chain uses TRBV7-9 with TRBJ2-1, with D perhaps matching TRBD2 (5 bases). V dropped 5 bases and J dropped 5 bases, with 10 bases sitting between them. Germline V gene lookup returns CDR1 SEHNR and CDR2 FQNEAQ (reference sequence). The CDR3 is made up of 13 amino acids. The CDR3 loop reads CASSPPGNNEQFF. CDR3 bases: TGTGCCAGCAGCCCCCCCGGGAACAATGAGCAGTTCTTC.

The chain has TRBV4-3 and TRBJ2-3; either TRBD1 or TRBD2 may fit D (5 bases each). The V and J ends lost 0 bases and 0 bases respectively, with 13 bases between them. The CDR3 length is 17 residues. Germline V gene data show CDR1 as LGHNA and CDR2 as YSLEER. The CDR3 protein is CASSQETGTASTDTQYF. CDR3 in DNA: TGCGCCAGCAGCCAAGAAACCGGGACGGCCAGCACAGATACGCAGTATTTT.

As DNA, the CDR3 is TGTGCCAGCAGCCGATCGGGGGGAGGGATGGGGCAGCCCCAGCATTTT. Encoded protein: CASSRSGGGMGQPQHF. The gene calls are TRBV5-6 and TRBJ1-5, with D tentatively TRBD1 (5 bases). The CDR3 totals 16 residues. Trimming shortened V by 4 bases and J by 7 bases, and 21 bases separated the two germline ends. Germline CDR1 SGHDT, CDR2 YYEEEE.

J is TRBJ1-6 and V is TRBV4-1; D gene ambiguous. The germline gives CDR1 MGHRA, CDR2 YSYEKL. There are 14 residues in the CDR3. V lost 7 bases and J 1 base, leaving 8 bases between the germline ends. The CDR3 protein is CASNAPSYNSPLHF. In DNA form, the CDR3 reads TGCGCCAGCAACGCGCCTTCCTATAATTCACCCCTCCACTTT.

The rearrangement links TRBV10-3 to TRBJ1-3, with 7 bases that match TRBD1. Germline V gene sequence: CDR1 ENHRY, CDR2 SYGVKD. The V segment lost 5 bases and the J segment 1 base; nucleotides outside the gene matches: 8. This CDR3 comprises 16 residues. The CDR3, as DNA: TGTGCCATCAGTCCGGGACAGAGAGCGTCTGGAAACACCATATATTTT. It encodes CAISPGQRASGNTIYF.

This clonotype has just one count. A read error may account for a junction end that differs from germline. The chain couples TRBV20-1 to TRBJ1-1; D is unclear. CDR3 length: 13 residues. Germline V gene data show CDR1 as DFQATT and CDR2 as SNEGSKA (reference sequence). As DNA, the CDR3 is TGCAGTGCTCGAGACTCAATTGACACTGAAGCTTTCTTT. Protein product: CSARDSIDTEAFF.

The rearrangement uses TRBV2 and TRBJ2-3; TRBD1 matches 9 bases. J lost 3 bases, V lost 7 bases, and 5 bases had no gene match. The CDR3 length is 14 residues. Germline V gene sequence: CDR1 SNHLY, CDR2 FYNNEI. In DNA form, the CDR3 reads TGTGCCAGCAACTGGGACAGGGCGACAGATACGCAGTATTTT. Translated, it gives CASNWDRATDTQYF. The entire variable domain, with the rest obtained from reference TRBV2 and TRBJ2-3, is as follows: EPEVTQTPSHQVTQMGQEVILRCVPISNHLYFYWYRQILGQKVEFLVSFYNNEISEKSEIFDDQFSVERPDGSNFTLKIRSTKLEDSAMYFCASNWDRATDTQYFGPGTRLTVL.

The chain uses TRBV25-1 and TRBJ2-1, with D uncertain. V lost 1 base and J 9 bases, leaving 4 bases between the germline ends. The CDR3 totals 11 residues. CDR1 MGHDK and CDR2 SYGVNS come from the germline V gene. CDR3 in amino acids: CASSELGEQFF. The CDR3 nucleotides are TGTGCCAGCAGTGAATTAGGTGAGCAGTTCTTC.

The chain carries TRBV2 and TRBJ1-2; D is perhaps TRBD1 (6 bases). Germline V CDR1 and CDR2: SNHLY, FYNNEI. This CDR3 spans 13 amino acids. Between the trimmed V and J ends, which lost 7 bases and 8 bases, there was a span of 17 bases. The DNA of the CDR3 is TGTGCCAGCATCCCTCTGGGGGGCGCGGGCTACACCTTC. It codes for CASIPLGGAGYTF.